These 13 T cell receptor beta chains came from one sample sequenced in a study of blood T cell repertoires in COVID-19. Here immunoSEQ multiplex PCR was the method, and the copy in TCRdb shows in-frame clones only, minus some. This table holds 200,000 to 300,000 clones, 80% to 85% found once. The sample consisted of peripheral blood. These receptor sequences come from a man aged 55-75 years with acute or convalescent COVID-19.

The chain is built from TRBV5-6 and TRBJ2-6; D not certain. Germline V gene sequence: CDR1 SGHDT, CDR2 YYEEEE. The V end was cut by 0 bases, the J end by 2 bases, with 9 bases between. The CDR3 has 16 amino acids. The CDR3 reads CASSLGLIPGANVLTF. The CDR3 DNA is TGTGCCAGCAGCTTGGGACTGATTCCTGGGGCCAACGTCCTGACTTTC.

V is TRBV3-1 (or the pseudogene TRBV3-2) and J is TRBJ2-7, with 8 bases that match TRBD2. Germline V gene sequence: CDR1 LGHDT, CDR2 YNNKEL (reference sequence). The CDR3 has 16 residues. Trimming removed 3 bases from V and 7 bases from J; junction bases left unmatched: 14. CDR3 DNA: TGTGCCAGCAGCCAGTTCGGCGGCGGGGGGCGTACGGAGCAGTACTTC. It translates to CASSQFGGGGRTEQYF.

V and J are TRBV28 and TRBJ1-3; the match to TRBD1 covers 9 bases. The germline V gene has CDR1 MDHEN and CDR2 SYDVKM. The V and J ends lost 4 bases and 2 bases, in that order; junction bases with no gene match: 12. The CDR3 spans 18 residues. The CDR3 DNA follows: TGTGCCAGCAGTTCAATACAGGGGGCAGGGCAAGCTGGAAACACCATATATTTT. Its protein product is CASSSIQGAGQAGNTIYF.

The rearrangement uses TRBV6-6 and TRBJ2-4, with 9 bases aligning to TRBD2. The CDR3 covers 15 residues. Per germline, CDR1 MNHNY and CDR2 SVGAGI (reference sequence). With V trimmed by 6 bases and J by 6 bases, 9 bases remained unmatched. CDR3 residues: CASRPQLAGRNIQYF. For the CDR3, the DNA is TGTGCCAGCAGGCCACAACTAGCGGGTAGAAACATTCAGTACTTC.

This chain uses TRBV5-1 with TRBJ2-3; 7 positions match TRBD2. The CDR3 covers 15 residues. Germline values: CDR1 SGHRS, CDR2 YFSETQ. V dropped 4 bases and J dropped 2; count of bases not matched to a gene: 7. The CDR3 loop reads CASSPGLGNTDTQYF. The CDR3, as DNA: TGCGCCAGCAGCCCCGGACTAGGAAACACAGATACGCAGTATTTT.

V and J are TRBV6-6 and TRBJ2-1; 9 bases align to TRBD2. The V and J ends lost 2 bases and 6 bases, in that order; junction bases with no gene match: 5. The CDR3 length is 15 residues. Germline-derived CDR1 and CDR2 are MNHNY and SVGAGI (reference sequence). As DNA, the CDR3 is TGTGCCAGCAGTTACGTGGCTAGCGGGACCAATGAGCAGTTCTTC. Residues: CASSYVASGTNEQFF.

V gene TRBV10-3 combines with J gene TRBJ2-7; weak D call: TRBD2 (6 bases). CDR1 and CDR2 (germline): ENHRY, SYGVKD. CDR3 size: 13 residues. Deletions cut 3 bases from V and 7 bases from J, with 13 bases between. CDR3 sequence: CAISDFGGGEQYF. Here the CDR3 DNA reads TGTGCCATCAGTGATTTCGGGGGTGGTGAGCAGTACTTC.

This sequence joins TRBV3-1 (or the pseudogene TRBV3-2) and TRBJ2-3, with 11 bases identical to TRBD1. CDR1 and CDR2 from the germline V gene are LGHDT and YNNKEL (reference sequence). The J segment lost 2 bases and the V segment lost 1 base, leaving 5 bases of the junction unmatched. The CDR3 consists of 17 residues. Here the CDR3 DNA reads TGTGCCAGCAGCCAAGCCGGACAGGGGGCTATCACAGATACGCAGTATTTT. This encodes CASSQAGQGAITDTQYF.

The CDR3 loop is CASSYRGVAVNYGYTF. DNA for the CDR3: TGTGCCAGCAGTTACCGGGGGGTCGCAGTTAACTATGGCTACACCTTC. The V and J genes are TRBV6-5 and TRBJ1-2; the D gene is possibly TRBD1 (5 bases). CDR3 size: 16 residues. Trimming took off 2 bases at V and 1 base at J, with 14 bases between the two ends. The germline V gene has CDR1 MNHEY and CDR2 SVGAGI.

This chain connects TRBV19 to TRBJ1-1, with no clear D. Trimming removed 3 bases at V and 6 bases at J, with 14 bases between. The CDR3 length is 14 residues. Per germline, CDR1 LNHDA and CDR2 SQIVND (reference sequence). In DNA form, the CDR3 reads TGTGCCAGTAGTATTCCGGGGTCTATCGCTGAAGCTTTCTTT. Translating gives CASSIPGSIAEAFF.

The chain couples TRBV7-9 to TRBJ2-7, with a tentative D call TRBD1 (6 bases). Germline-derived CDR1 and CDR2 are SEHNR and FQNEAQ (reference sequence). The CDR3 totals 15 residues. The V and J ends lost 4 bases and 2 bases respectively, with 15 bases between them. The CDR3 DNA is TGTGCCAGCAGCTACCTCCGGGACACAACCTACGAGCAGTACTTC. This translates into CASSYLRDTTYEQYF.

There are many counts of this clone. This chain connects TRBV12-3 or TRBV12-4 to TRBJ1-5; the D gene is possibly TRBD1 (6 bases). The CDR3 sequence is 12 residues long. Trimming removed 6 bases at V and 7 bases at J, with 10 bases between. CDR3 in DNA: TGTGCCAGCAGACAGGGCAGCCAGCCCCAGCATTTT. Translating it yields CASRQGSQPQHF.

The V and J genes are TRBV9 and TRBJ2-3; 8 bases are shared with TRBD2. The ends lost 3 bases at V and 1 base at J; junction bases unmatched: 10. Germline CDR1 and CDR2: SGDLS and YYNGEE. CDR3 length equals 17 residues. The CDR3 reads CASSALGSSGGTDTQYF. The CDR3 DNA follows: TGTGCCAGCAGCGCGCTGGGTAGTAGCGGGGGCACAGATACGCAGTATTTT.